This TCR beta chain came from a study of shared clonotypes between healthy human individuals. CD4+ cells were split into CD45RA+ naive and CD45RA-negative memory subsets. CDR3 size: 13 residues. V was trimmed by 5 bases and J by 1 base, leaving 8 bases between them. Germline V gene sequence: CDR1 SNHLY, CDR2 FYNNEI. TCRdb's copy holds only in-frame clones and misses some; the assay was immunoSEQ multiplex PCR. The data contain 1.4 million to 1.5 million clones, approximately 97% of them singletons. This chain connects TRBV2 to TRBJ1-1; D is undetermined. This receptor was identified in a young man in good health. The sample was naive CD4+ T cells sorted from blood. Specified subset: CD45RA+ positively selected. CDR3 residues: CASSKSGNTEAFF. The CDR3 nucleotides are TGTGCCAGCAGTAAGTCGGGGAACACTGAAGCTTTCTTT.